One T cell receptor beta chain is described in this entry. This PCR relied on a set of 60 Vbeta primers and 13 Jbeta primers. The assay was immunoSEQ multiplex PCR, and TCRdb's table has in-frame clones only and misses some. The repertoire includes 150,000 to 180,000 clones, around 83% of them detected once, and 2% to 2.5% sits in the top ten. Germline lookup yields CDR1 MDHEN and CDR2 SYDVKM. V was shortened by 8 bases and J by 6 bases, with 17 bases between the two germline ends. The CDR3 consists of 14 residues. These data originate in a study of cytomegalovirus exposure and HLA in healthy donors. Sequencing used PBMCs. This chain connects TRBV28 to TRBJ1-5, with D maybe TRBD1 (5 bases). This TCR was sampled from a woman under 30 in good health and CMV-seronegative. The CDR3 DNA is TGTGCCAGCCGGGCCCAACCGGGGGGTCAGCCCCAGCATTTT. Translated: CASRAQPGGQPQHF.